This T cell receptor (beta chain) was observed in a study of blood T cell repertoires in COVID-19. Study-wide background: COVID-19 samples, acute and convalescent, were from the United States, Italy and Spain. Sources were T cells, B-cell-depleted T cells, or PBMCs; the material itself was cDNA or gDNA.

In the authors' workflow: Amplification with reference gene primers provided the estimates of nucleated cell counts. TCRdb's table, derived via immunoSEQ multiplex PCR, lists solely in-frame clones and lacks some. From that table come the V and J calls and clone size; the DNA was used to work out D and trimming. Among roughly 200,000 clones, about four fifths were seen once, and the ten largest hold under 7%. Enrolled during active infection, Seattle patients were then followed longitudinally. V was cut by 3 bases and J by 4 bases, with 11 bases left in between. The CDR3 is 15 amino acids. Germline V CDR1 and CDR2: SGHNT, YYREEE (reference sequence).

The rearrangement links TRBV5-4 to TRBJ2-6; no reliable D call. Sample: peripheral blood. The source is a woman in her 40s with COVID-19, enrolled during active disease. CDR3: CASSSPGLGANVLTF. The CDR3 nucleotides read TGTGCCAGCAGCTCCCCGGGTCTGGGGGCCAACGTCCTGACTTTC. The full variable domain, its missing parts supplied by reference TRBV5-4 and TRBJ2-6, is ETGVTQSPTHLIKTRGQQVTLRCSSQSGHNTVSWYQQALGQGPQFIFQYYREEENGRGNFPPRFSGLQFPNYSSELNVNALELDDSALYLCASSSPGLGANVLTFGAGSRLTVL.